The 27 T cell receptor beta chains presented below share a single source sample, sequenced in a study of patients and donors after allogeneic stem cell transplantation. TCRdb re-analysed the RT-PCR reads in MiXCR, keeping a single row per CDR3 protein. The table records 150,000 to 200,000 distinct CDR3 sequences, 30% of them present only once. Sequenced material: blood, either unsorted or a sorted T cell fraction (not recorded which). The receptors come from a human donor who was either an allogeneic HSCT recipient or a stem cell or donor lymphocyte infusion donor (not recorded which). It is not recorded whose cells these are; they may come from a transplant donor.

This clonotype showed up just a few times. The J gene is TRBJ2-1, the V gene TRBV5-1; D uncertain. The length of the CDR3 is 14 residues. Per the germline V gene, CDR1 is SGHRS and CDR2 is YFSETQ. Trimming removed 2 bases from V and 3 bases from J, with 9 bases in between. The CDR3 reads CASSFGQRYNEQFF. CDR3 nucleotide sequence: TGCGCCAGCAGCTTTGGGCAACGCTACAATGAGCAGTTCTTC. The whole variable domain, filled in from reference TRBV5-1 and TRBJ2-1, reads KAGVTQTPRYLIKTRGQQVTLSCSPISGHRSVSWYQQTPGQGLQFLFEYFSETQRNKGNFPGRFSGRQFSNSRSEMNVSTLELGDSALYLCASSFGQRYNEQFFGPGTRLTVL.

As DNA, the CDR3 is TGTGCCAGCAGCGCAGGAGGGACCCCAAGTCAGCCCCAGCATTTT. This encodes CASSAGGTPSQPQHF. This sequence joins TRBV9 and TRBJ1-5; possibly TRBD1 for D (5 bases). Per the germline V gene, CDR1 is SGDLS and CDR2 is YYNGEE. Trimming took 3 bases from V and 6 from J, leaving 16 bases between them. The CDR3 totals 15 residues.

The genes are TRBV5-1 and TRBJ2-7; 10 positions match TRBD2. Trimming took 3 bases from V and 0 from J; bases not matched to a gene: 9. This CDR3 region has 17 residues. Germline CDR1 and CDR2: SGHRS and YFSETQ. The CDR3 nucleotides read TGCGCCAGCAGCTGGGATACACGACTAGCGGGCTCCTACGAGCAGTACTTC. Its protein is CASSWDTRLAGSYEQYF.

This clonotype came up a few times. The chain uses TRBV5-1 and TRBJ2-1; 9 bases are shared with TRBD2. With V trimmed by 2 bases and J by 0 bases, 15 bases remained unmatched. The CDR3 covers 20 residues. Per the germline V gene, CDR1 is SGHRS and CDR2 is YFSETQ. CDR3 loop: CASSFPPIPGTSNSYNEQFF. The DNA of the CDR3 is TGCGCCAGCAGCTTCCCACCTATACCCGGGACTAGCAACTCCTACAATGAGCAGTTCTTC.

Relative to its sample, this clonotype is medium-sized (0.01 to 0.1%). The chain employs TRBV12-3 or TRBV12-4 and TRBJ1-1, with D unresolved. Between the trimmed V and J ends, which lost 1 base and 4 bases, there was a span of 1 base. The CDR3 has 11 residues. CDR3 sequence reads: CASSLGTEAFF. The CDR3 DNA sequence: TGTGCCAGCAGTTTAGGCACTGAAGCTTTCTTT.

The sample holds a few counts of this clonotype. This CDR3 is CASSLAGARGEQFF. The CDR3 DNA sequence: TGTGCCAGCAGCTTAGCGGGAGCTCGCGGGGAGCAGTTCTTC. The chain couples TRBV5-6 to TRBJ2-1; 8 bases align to TRBD2. CDR1 and CDR2 from the germline V gene are SGHDT and YYEEEE. Unmatched junction bases numbered 8, after V lost 2 bases and J lost 10 bases. The CDR3 covers 14 residues.

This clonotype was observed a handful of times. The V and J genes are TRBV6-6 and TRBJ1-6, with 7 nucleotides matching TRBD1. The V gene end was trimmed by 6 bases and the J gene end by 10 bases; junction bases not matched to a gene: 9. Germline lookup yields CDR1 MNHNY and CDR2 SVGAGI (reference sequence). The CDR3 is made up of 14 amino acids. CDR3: CASRNRDRVSPLHF. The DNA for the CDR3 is TGTGCCAGCAGAAACCGGGACAGAGTATCACCCCTCCACTTT.

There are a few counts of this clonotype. This chain's CDR3 is CASSQGILRDTDTQYF. The CDR3, as DNA: TGTGCCAGCAGCCAAGGAATCTTAAGGGATACAGATACGCAGTATTTT. The chain joins TRBV14 to TRBJ2-3, with D uncertain. The CDR3 consists of 16 residues. Germline values: CDR1 SGHDN, CDR2 FVKESK. V lost 1 base to trimming and J lost 3 bases, with 14 bases between them.

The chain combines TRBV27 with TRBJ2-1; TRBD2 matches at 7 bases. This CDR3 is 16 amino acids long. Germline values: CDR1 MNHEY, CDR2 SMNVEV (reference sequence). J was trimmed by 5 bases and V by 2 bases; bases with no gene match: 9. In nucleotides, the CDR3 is TGTGCCAGCAGTTTAGGCGTGGGGAGGGGACACAATGAGCAGTTCTTC. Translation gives CASSLGVGRGHNEQFF.

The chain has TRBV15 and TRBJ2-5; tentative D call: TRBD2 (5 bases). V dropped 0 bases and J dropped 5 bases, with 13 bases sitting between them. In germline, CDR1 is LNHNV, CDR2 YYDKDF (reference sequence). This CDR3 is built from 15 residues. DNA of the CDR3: TGTGCCACCAGCAGAGATCCCACTAGTGGGGAGACCCAGTACTTC. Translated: CATSRDPTSGETQYF.

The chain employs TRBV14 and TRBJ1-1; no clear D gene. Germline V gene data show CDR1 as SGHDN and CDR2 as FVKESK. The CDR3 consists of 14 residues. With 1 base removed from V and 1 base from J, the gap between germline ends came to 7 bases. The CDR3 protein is CASSQGDRNTEAFF. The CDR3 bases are TGTGCCAGCAGCCAAGGCGACCGGAACACTGAAGCTTTCTTT. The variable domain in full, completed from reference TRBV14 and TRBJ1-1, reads EAGVTQFPSHSVIEKGQTVTLRCDPISGHDNLYWYRRVMGKEIKFLLHFVKESKQDESGMPNNRFLAERTGGTYSTLKVQPAELEDSGVYFCASSQGDRNTEAFFGQGTRLTVV.

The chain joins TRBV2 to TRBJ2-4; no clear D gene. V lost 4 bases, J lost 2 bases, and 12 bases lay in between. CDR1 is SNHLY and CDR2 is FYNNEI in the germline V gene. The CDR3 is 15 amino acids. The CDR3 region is CASSGPELTKNIQYF. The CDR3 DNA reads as TGTGCCAGCAGTGGTCCTGAGCTAACCAAAAACATTCAGTACTTC.

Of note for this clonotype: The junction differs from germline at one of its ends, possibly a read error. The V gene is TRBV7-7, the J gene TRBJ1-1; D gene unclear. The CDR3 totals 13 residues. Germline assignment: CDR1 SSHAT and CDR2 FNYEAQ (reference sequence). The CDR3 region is CASSLQKNTEAFF. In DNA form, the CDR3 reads TGTGCTAGCAGCTTACAGAAAAACACTGAAGCTTTCTTT. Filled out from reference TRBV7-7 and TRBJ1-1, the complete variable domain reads GAGVSQSPRYKVTKRGQDVTLRCDPISSHATLYWYQQALGQGPEFLTYFNYEAQPDKSGLPSDRFSAERPEGSISTLTIQRTEQRDSAMYRCASSLQKNTEAFFGQGTRLTVV.

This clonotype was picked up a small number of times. The DNA for the CDR3 is TGTGCCAGCAGCTCCCCAAGGGGGTCTAGCGGATACAATGAGCAGTTCTTC. Its translation: CASSSPRGSSGYNEQFF. This chain joins TRBV11-1 and TRBJ2-1, with TRBD2 as a possible D gene (7 bases). CDR3 length: 17 residues. The germline CDR1 and CDR2 sequences are SGHAT and FQDESV (reference sequence). V lost 4 bases, J lost 4 bases, and 20 bases lay in between. The full variable domain, completed using reference TRBV11-1 and TRBJ2-1, is EAEVAQSPRYKITEKSQAVAFWCDPISGHATLYWYRQILGQGPELLVQFQDESVVDDSQLPKDRFSAERLKGVDSTLKIQPAELGDSAMYLCASSSPRGSSGYNEQFFGPGTRLTVL.

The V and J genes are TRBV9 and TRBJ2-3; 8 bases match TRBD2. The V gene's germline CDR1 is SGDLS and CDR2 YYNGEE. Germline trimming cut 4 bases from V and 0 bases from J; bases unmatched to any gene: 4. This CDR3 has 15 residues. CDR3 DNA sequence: TGTGCCAGCAGCCCGAGCGGGGGAAGCACAGATACGCAGTATTTT. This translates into CASSPSGGSTDTQYF.

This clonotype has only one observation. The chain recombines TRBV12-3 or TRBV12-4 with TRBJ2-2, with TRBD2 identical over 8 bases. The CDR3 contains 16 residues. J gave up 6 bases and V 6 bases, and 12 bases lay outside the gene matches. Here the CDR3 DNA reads TGTGCCAGCAGACCAAGGACTAGCTCCCCTGCCGGGGAGCTGTTTTTT. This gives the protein CASRPRTSSPAGELFF.

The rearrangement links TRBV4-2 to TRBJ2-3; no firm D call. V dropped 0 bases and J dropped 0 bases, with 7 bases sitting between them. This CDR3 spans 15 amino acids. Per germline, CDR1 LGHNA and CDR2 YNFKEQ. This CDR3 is CASSQDTRSTDTQYF. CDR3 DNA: TGTGCCAGCAGCCAAGACACGAGGAGCACAGATACGCAGTATTTT.

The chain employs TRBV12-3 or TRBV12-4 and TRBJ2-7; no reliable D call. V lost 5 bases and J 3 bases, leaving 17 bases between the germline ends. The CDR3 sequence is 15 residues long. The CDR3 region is CASSRSPWQNYEQYF. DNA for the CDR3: TGTGCCAGCAGTCGCTCCCCTTGGCAGAACTACGAGCAGTACTTC.

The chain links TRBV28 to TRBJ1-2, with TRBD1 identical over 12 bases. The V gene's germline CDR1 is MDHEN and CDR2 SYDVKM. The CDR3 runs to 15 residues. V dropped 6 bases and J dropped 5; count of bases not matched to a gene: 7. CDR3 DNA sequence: TGTGCCAGCAGACGGGGACAGGGGGCCAGGTATGGCTACACCTTC. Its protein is CASRRGQGARYGYTF.

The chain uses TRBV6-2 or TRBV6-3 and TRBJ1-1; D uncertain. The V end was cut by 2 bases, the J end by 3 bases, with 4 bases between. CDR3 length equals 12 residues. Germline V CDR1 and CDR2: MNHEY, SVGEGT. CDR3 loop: CASSYPYTEAFF. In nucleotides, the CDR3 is TGTGCCAGCAGTTACCCCTACACTGAAGCTTTCTTT.

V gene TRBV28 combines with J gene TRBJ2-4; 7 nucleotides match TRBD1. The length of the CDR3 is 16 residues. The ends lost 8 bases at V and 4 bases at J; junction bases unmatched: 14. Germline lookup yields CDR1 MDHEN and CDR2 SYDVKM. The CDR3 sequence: CASDDPRGTDKNIQYF. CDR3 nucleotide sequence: TGTGCCAGCGACGACCCCAGGGGGACGGATAAAAACATTCAGTACTTC.

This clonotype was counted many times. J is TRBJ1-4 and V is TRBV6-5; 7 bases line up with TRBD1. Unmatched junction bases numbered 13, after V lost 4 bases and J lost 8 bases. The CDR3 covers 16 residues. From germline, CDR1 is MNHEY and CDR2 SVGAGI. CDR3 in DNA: TGTGCCAGCAGTTCGGGACAGTCCCTTAGTGGGGAAAAACTGTTTTTT. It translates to CASSSGQSLSGEKLFF.

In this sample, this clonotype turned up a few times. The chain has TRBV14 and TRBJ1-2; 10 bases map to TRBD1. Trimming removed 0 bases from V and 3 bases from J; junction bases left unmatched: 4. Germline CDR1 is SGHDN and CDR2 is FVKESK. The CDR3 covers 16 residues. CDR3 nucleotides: TGTGCCAGCAGCCAAGATCCCGGGACAGGGGACTATGGCTACACCTTC. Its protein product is CASSQDPGTGDYGYTF. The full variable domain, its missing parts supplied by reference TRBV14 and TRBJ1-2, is EAGVTQFPSHSVIEKGQTVTLRCDPISGHDNLYWYRRVMGKEIKFLLHFVKESKQDESGMPNNRFLAERTGGTYSTLKVQPAELEDSGVYFCASSQDPGTGDYGYTFGSGTRLTVV.

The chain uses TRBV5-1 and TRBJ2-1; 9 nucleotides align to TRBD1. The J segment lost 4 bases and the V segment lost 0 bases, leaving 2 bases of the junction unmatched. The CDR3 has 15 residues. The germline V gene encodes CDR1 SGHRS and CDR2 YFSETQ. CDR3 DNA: TGCGCCAGCAGCTTGGAGGGACAGGGTTACAATGAGCAGTTCTTC. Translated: CASSLEGQGYNEQFF.

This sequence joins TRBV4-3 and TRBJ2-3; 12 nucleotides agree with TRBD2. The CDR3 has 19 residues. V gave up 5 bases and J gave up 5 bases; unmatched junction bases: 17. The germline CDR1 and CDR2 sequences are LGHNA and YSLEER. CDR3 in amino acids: CASSSLALAGGPGLDTQYF. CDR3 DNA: TGCGCCAGCAGCAGCCTGGCCCTAGCGGGAGGGCCGGGATTAGATACGCAGTATTTT.

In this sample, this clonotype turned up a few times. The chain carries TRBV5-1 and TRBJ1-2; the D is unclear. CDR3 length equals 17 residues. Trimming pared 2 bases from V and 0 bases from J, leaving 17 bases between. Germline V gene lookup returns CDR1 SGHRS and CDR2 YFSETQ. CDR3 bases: TGCGCCAGCAGCTTATTACCCCCGGGAGCCTCTAACTATGGCTACACCTTC. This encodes CASSLLPPGASNYGYTF. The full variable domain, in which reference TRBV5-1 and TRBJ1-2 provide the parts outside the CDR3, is KAGVTQTPRYLIKTRGQQVTLSCSPISGHRSVSWYQQTPGQGLQFLFEYFSETQRNKGNFPGRFSGRQFSNSRSEMNVSTLELGDSALYLCASSLLPPGASNYGYTFGSGTRLTVV.

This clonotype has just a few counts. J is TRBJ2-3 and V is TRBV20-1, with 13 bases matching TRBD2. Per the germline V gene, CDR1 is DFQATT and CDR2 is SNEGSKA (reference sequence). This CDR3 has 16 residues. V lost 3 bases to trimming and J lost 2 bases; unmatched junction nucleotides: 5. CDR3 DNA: TGCAGTGCTAGGCAACTAGCGGGAGGGTACACAGATACGCAGTATTTT. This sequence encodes CSARQLAGGYTDTQYF.